The clone carrying this T cell receptor (beta chain) was found a few times. Its specificity is not known. TCRdb re-derived calls from the 5' RACE reads in MiXCR, one entry per CDR3 protein. Of about half a million distinct CDR3 sequences detected, 15% to 20% appear once; the ten largest clones hold about 12%. Germline CDR1 is KGHDR and CDR2 is SFDVKD. The CDR3 is 15 residues long. The ends were cut back, 3 bases at V and 9 bases at J, with 17 bases in the middle. This sample is part of a study of T-cell memory formation after mild COVID-19. The study's findings and limits: Pre-infection memory contained some responding clones, which suggested that cross-reactive memory had joined. Contracting clones, day 15 to 85, had balanced CD4/CD8, and later expanders favored CD4+.

V usage is TRBV24-1 and J usage is TRBJ2-1; D might be TRBD1 or TRBD2, each matching 5 bases. Sequencing used PBMCs or a T cell subset sorted from them (not recorded which). The receptor was isolated from an adult woman who had mild COVID-19 (a few samples of this study predate the infection). Cell type and time point are not known. The CDR3 here is CATSDPKGPRGEQFF. DNA of the CDR3: TGTGCCACCAGTGATCCGAAGGGACCCCGTGGTGAGCAGTTCTTC.